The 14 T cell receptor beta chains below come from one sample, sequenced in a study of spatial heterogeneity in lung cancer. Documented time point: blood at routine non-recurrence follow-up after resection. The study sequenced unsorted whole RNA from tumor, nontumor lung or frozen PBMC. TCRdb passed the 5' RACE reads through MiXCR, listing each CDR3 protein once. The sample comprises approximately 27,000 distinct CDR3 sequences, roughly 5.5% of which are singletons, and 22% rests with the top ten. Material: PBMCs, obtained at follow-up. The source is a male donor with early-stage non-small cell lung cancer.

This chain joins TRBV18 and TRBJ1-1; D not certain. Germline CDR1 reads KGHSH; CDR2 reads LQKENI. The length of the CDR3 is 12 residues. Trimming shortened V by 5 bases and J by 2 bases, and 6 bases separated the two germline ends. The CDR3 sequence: CASSESNTEAFF. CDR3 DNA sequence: TGTGCCAGCTCAGAATCAAACACTGAAGCTTTCTTT.

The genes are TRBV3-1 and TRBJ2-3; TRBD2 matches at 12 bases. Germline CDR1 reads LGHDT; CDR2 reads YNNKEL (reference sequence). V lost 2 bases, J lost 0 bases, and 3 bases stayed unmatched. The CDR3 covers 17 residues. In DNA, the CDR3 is TGTGCCAGCAGCCAACTAGCGGGAGGGCCTAGCACAGATACGCAGTATTTT. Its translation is CASSQLAGGPSTDTQYF.

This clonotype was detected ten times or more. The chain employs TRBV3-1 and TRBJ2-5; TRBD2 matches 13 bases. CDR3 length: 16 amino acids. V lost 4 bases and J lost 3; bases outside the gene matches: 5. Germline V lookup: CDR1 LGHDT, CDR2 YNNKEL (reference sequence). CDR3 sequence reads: CASSPSGTSGKETQYF. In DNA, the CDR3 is TGTGCCAGCAGCCCGTCCGGGACTAGCGGGAAAGAGACCCAGTACTTC.

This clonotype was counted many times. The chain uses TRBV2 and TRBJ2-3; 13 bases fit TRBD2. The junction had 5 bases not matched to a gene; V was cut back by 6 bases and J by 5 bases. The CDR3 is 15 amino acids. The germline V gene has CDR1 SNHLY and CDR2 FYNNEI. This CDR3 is CASSGTSGTGDTQYF. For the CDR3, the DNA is TGTGCCAGCAGCGGGACTAGCGGGACGGGAGATACGCAGTATTTT. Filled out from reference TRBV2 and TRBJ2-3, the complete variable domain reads EPEVTQTPSHQVTQMGQEVILRCVPISNHLYFYWYRQILGQKVEFLVSFYNNEISEKSEIFDDQFSVERPDGSNFTLKIRSTKLEDSAMYFCASSGTSGTGDTQYFGPGTRLTVL.

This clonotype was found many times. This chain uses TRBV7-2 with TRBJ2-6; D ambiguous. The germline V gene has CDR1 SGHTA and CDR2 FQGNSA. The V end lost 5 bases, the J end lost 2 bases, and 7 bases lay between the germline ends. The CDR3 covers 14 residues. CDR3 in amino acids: CASSLSAGANVLTF. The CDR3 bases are TGTGCCAGCAGCCTCAGTGCTGGGGCCAACGTCCTGACTTTC.

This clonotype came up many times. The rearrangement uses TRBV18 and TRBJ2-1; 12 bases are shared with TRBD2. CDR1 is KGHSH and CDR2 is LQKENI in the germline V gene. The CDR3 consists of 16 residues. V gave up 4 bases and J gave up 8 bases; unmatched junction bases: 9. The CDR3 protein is CASSLTGTSGFDEQFF. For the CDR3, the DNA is TGTGCCAGCTCACTCACCGGGACTAGCGGGTTCGATGAGCAGTTCTTC. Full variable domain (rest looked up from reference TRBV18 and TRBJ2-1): NAGVMQNPRHLVRRRGQEARLRCSPMKGHSHVYWYRQLPEEGLKFMVYLQKENIIDESGMPKERFSAEFPKEGPSILRIQQVVRGDSAAYFCASSLTGTSGFDEQFFGPGTRLTVL.

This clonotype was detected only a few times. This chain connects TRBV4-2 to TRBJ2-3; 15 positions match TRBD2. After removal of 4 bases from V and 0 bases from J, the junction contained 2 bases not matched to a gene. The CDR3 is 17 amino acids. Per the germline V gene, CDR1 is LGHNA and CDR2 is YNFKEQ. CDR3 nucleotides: TGTGCCAGCAGCCTAGGACTAGCGGGGGGGAGCACAGATACGCAGTATTTT. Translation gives CASSLGLAGGSTDTQYF.

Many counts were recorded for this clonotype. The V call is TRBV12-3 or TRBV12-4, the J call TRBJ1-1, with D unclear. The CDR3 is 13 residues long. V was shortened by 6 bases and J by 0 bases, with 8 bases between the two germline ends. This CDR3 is CASSLQMNTEAFF. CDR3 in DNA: TGTGCCAGCAGCTTACAGATGAACACTGAAGCTTTCTTT.

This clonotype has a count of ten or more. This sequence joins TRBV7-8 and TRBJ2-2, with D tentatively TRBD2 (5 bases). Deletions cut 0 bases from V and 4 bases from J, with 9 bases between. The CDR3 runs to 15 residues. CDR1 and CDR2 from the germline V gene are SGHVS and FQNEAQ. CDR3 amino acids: CASSLATGFTGELFF. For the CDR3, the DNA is TGTGCCAGCAGCTTAGCAACGGGGTTCACCGGGGAGCTGTTTTTT.

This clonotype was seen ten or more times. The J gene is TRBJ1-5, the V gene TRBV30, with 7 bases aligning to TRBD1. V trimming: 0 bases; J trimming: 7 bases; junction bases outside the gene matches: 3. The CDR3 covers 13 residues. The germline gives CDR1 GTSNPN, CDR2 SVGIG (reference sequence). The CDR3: CAWSVQGNQPQHF. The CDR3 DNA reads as TGTGCCTGGAGTGTACAGGGGAACCAGCCCCAGCATTTT.

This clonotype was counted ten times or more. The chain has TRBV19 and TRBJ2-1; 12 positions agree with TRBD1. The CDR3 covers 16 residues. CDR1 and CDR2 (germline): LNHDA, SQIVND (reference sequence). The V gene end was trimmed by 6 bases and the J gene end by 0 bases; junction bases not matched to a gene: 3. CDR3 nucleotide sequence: TGTGCCAGTAGGGGACAGGGGGCTCTCTCCTACAATGAGCAGTTCTTC. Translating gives CASRGQGALSYNEQFF.

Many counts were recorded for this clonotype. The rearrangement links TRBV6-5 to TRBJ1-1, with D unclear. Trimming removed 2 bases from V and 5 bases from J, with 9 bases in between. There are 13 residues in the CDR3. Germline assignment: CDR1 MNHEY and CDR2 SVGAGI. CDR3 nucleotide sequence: TGTGCCAGCAGTTACCCGTCTGGGACTGAAGCTTTCTTT. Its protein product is CASSYPSGTEAFF.

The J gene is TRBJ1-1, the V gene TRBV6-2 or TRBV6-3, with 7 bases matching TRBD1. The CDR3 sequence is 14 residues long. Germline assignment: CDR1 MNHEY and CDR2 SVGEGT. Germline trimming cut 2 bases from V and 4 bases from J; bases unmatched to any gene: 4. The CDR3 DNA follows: TGTGCCAGCAGTTACATGGACAGGAGCACTGAAGCTTTCTTT. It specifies CASSYMDRSTEAFF.

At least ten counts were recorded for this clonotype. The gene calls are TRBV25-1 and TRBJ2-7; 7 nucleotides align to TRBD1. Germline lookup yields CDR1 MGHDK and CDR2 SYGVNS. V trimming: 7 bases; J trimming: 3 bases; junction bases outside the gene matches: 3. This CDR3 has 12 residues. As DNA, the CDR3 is TGTGCCAGCACAGACAGGGTCTACGAGCAGTACTTC. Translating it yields CASTDRVYEQYF.